This TCR beta chain emerged from a study of cytomegalovirus exposure and HLA in healthy donors. Details on this clone: The antigen is not known.

The germline V gene encodes CDR1 SGHDT and CDR2 YYEEEE. This CDR3 region has 18 residues. Between the trimmed V and J ends, which lost 1 base and 0 bases, there was a span of 19 bases. Vbeta (60) and Jbeta (13) primers were used in the PCR. The protocol was immunoSEQ multiplex PCR, while the TCRdb copy is restricted to in-frame clones and leaves out a portion. Among 200,000 or so clones, roughly 87% were seen once, and the ten largest hold approximately 0.23%. Study-wide results and caveats: TCR beta sequences numbering 15,000 to 20,000 were associated with HLA alleles at 0.05 false discovery rate in a later analysis. Later work showed greater clonal expansion in HLA-associated TCR beta chains than in equally common others. In a later analysis, an Asian-associated ancestry cluster reportedly showed fewer N-insertions than the roughly 650-donor mean.

The specimen sequenced was PBMCs. The TCR comes from a girl under three years old in good health and CMV-seronegative. The chain carries TRBV5-6 and TRBJ1-2; tentative D call: TRBD1 (5 bases). CDR3 sequence (DNA): TGTGCCAGCAGCTTGTACGTAGGGGCGGAGGGCGCTAACTATGGCTACACCTTC. Residues: CASSLYVGAEGANYGYTF.